These 15 T cell receptor beta chains were sequenced from one sample in a study of T-cell reconstitution after alpha-beta-depleted transplantation in children. Preparing the TCRbeta library involved the use of unique molecular identifiers. TCRdb processed the PCR reads anew with MiXCR; each CDR3 protein has one entry. The sample has a few hundred thousand distinct CDR3 sequences; over 25% are singletons. Sequences were derived from PBMCs, sampled before TCRalphabeta/CD19-depleted stem cell transplant. These receptors came from a boy under three years old with Wiskott-Aldrich syndrome, due to receive a stem cell transplant.

The genes are TRBV5-1 and TRBJ2-7; 9 nucleotides match TRBD1. J gave up 5 bases and V 3 bases, and 9 bases lay outside the gene matches. The CDR3 has 15 amino acids. Looked up from germline, CDR1 is SGHRS and CDR2 is YFSETQ. CDR3 protein: CASSWLPGTGHEQYF. In nucleotides, the CDR3 is TGCGCCAGCAGCTGGCTTCCCGGGACAGGGCACGAGCAGTACTTC.

This clonotype was found a few times. The V call is TRBV12-3 or TRBV12-4, the J call TRBJ2-5; D not certain. Trimming pared 6 bases from V and 5 bases from J, leaving 10 bases between. The CDR3 length is 12 residues. In nucleotides, the CDR3 is TGTGCCAGCAGACGCTTCAGGGAGACCCAGTACTTC. Translating it yields CASRRFRETQYF.

The J gene is TRBJ2-7, the V gene TRBV6-5, with 14 positions matching TRBD2. CDR1 and CDR2 from the germline V gene are MNHEY and SVGAGI. The CDR3 runs to 17 residues. V lost 0 bases, J lost 3 bases, and 4 bases stayed unmatched. The CDR3 DNA follows: TGTGCCAGCAGTTACTCGACCGGGACTAGCGGGAGCTACGAGCAGTACTTC. Translating it yields CASSYSTGTSGSYEQYF.

The rearrangement uses TRBV15 and TRBJ2-5; 10 bases align to TRBD2. Germline CDR1 LNHNV, CDR2 YYDKDF (reference sequence). Germline trimming cut 2 bases from V and 4 bases from J; bases unmatched to any gene: 4. This CDR3 has 15 amino acids. CDR3 sequence (DNA): TGTGCCACCAGCAGATATGCTAGCGGGAGAGAGACCCAGTACTTC. It specifies CATSRYASGRETQYF.

This clonotype was seen only a few times. The V and J genes are TRBV20-1 and TRBJ2-1; TRBD2 agrees at 10 bases. The CDR3 covers 14 residues. Germline lookup yields CDR1 DFQATT and CDR2 SNEGSKA (reference sequence). J was trimmed by 5 bases and V by 6 bases; bases with no gene match: 7. The CDR3 bases are TGCAGTGCCAACGGACTAGCGGAGAACAATGAGCAGTTCTTC. This sequence encodes CSANGLAENNEQFF.

This clonotype has more than one count but fewer than ten. The chain is built from TRBV28 and TRBJ2-7; no definite D call. Looked up from germline, CDR1 is MDHEN and CDR2 is SYDVKM. The CDR3 contains 12 residues. The V gene lost 6 bases and the J gene lost 3 bases, with 9 bases spanning the gap. The CDR3: CASRLKNYEQYF. The CDR3 region has the DNA TGTGCCAGCAGACTCAAGAACTACGAGCAGTACTTC.

This clonotype has a handful of counts. The chain recombines TRBV5-1 with TRBJ2-1; D is unclear. CDR3 length: 15 residues. Per germline, CDR1 SGHRS and CDR2 YFSETQ. Trimming stripped 3 bases from V and 0 bases from J, with 10 bases between. Here the CDR3 DNA reads TGCGCCAGCAGCTCCTACAGACTCTCCTACAATGAGCAGTTCTTC. Translating it yields CASSSYRLSYNEQFF.

V is TRBV5-1 and J is TRBJ2-7; 9 nucleotides line up with TRBD1. The germline gives CDR1 SGHRS, CDR2 YFSETQ. The ends lost 4 bases at V and 7 bases at J; junction bases unmatched: 9. The length of the CDR3 is 14 residues. In DNA form, the CDR3 reads TGCGCCAGCAGCGCGCCACAGGGGGCAAAGGAGCAGTACTTC. Protein sequence: CASSAPQGAKEQYF.

The rearrangement links TRBV3-1 to TRBJ2-5, with 10 bases matching TRBD2. The CDR3 contains 15 residues. Germline loops: CDR1 LGHDT, CDR2 YNNKEL (reference sequence). After removal of 8 bases from V and 3 bases from J, the junction contained 9 bases not matched to a gene. The CDR3, as DNA: TGTGCCAGCGTCCCGGGACTAGCGAGTAAAGAGACCCAGTACTTC. It specifies CASVPGLASKETQYF.

The chain joins TRBV10-3 to TRBJ2-2; TRBD1 matches 10 bases. The V and J ends lost 3 bases and 5 bases, in that order; junction bases with no gene match: 6. Germline V gene sequence: CDR1 ENHRY, CDR2 SYGVKD. The CDR3 is made up of 16 amino acids. CDR3 coding DNA: TGTGCCATCAGTGAACGGGACAGGGGAAGAACCGGGGAGCTGTTTTTT. Its translation is CAISERDRGRTGELFF.

This clonotype turned up a few times. The chain joins TRBV5-1 to TRBJ1-2; D uncertain. There are 15 residues in the CDR3. Germline CDR1 and CDR2: SGHRS and YFSETQ. Deletions cut 0 bases from V and 2 bases from J, with 11 bases between. The CDR3 DNA sequence: TGCGCCAGCAGCTTGGCCGTGGCCTTCAACTATGGCTACACCTTC. It translates to CASSLAVAFNYGYTF.

The table lists this clonotype with a few counts. V is TRBV29-1 and J is TRBJ2-7; TRBD1 matches 12 bases. V was clipped by 7 bases and J by 7 bases; unmatched bases: 5. The germline V gene has CDR1 SQVTM and CDR2 ANQGSEA. This CDR3 has 12 amino acids. The CDR3 bases are TGCAGCGGCTGGGACAGGGGGCAAGAGCAGTACTTC. This sequence encodes CSGWDRGQEQYF.

This clonotype was detected a few times. The genes are TRBV4-1 and TRBJ1-2, with 8 bases matching TRBD1. In germline, CDR1 is MGHRA, CDR2 YSYEKL. The CDR3 length is 15 residues. V was clipped by 0 bases and J by 3 bases; unmatched bases: 3. This CDR3 reads CASSQDQGADYGYTF. CDR3 sequence (DNA): TGCGCCAGCAGCCAAGATCAGGGGGCGGACTATGGCTACACCTTC.

This clonotype was observed a few times. J is TRBJ1-1 and V is TRBV20-1; 7 bases are shared with TRBD1. CDR1 and CDR2 (germline): DFQATT, SNEGSKA (reference sequence). Trimming took 3 bases from V and 10 from J; bases not matched to a gene: 14. The CDR3 is 14 residues long. The CDR3 region is CSASIPQGVQRAFF. The CDR3 nucleotides read TGCAGTGCTAGCATCCCGCAGGGGGTTCAGAGAGCTTTCTTT.

V gene TRBV5-1 combines with J gene TRBJ2-3; D ambiguous. The CDR3 covers 13 residues. Trimming shortened V by 0 bases and J by 4 bases, and 6 bases separated the two germline ends. Germline V CDR1 and CDR2: SGHRS, YFSETQ. The CDR3 region has the DNA TGCGCCAGCAGCTTGGATCCCGCAGATACGCAGTATTTT. It codes for CASSLDPADTQYF.